A single sample is the source of the 13 T cell receptor beta chains below, sequenced in a study of Tregs in tolerant kidney transplant recipients. Only in-frame clones appear in the TCRdb table, and some are missing; sequencing was by immunoSEQ multiplex PCR. The data contain about 88,000 clones, approximately 92% of them singletons. Sample: CD8+ T cells from blood. The receptors come from a human donor in good health.

Comment on this clone: Other DNA sequences of this sample code for an identical CDR3. The V and J genes are TRBV9 and TRBJ1-1; D unresolved. This CDR3 has 13 amino acids. The germline gives CDR1 SGDLS, CDR2 YYNGEE. Trimming pared 0 bases from V and 3 bases from J, leaving 6 bases between. CDR3 in amino acids: CASSVGGYTEAFF. The CDR3 nucleotides are TGTGCCAGCAGCGTAGGGGGATACACTGAAGCTTTCTTT.

CDR3 protein: CASSLGHPSYQETQYF. The CDR3 DNA sequence: TGTGCCAGCAGCTTAGGTCACCCCAGCTACCAAGAGACCCAGTACTTC. This chain links TRBV7-2 with TRBJ2-5; no definite D call. Between the trimmed V and J ends, which lost 1 base and 0 bases, there was a span of 12 bases. Germline CDR1 SGHTA, CDR2 FQGNSA. CDR3 length: 16 residues.

Remarks on this clone: Other DNA sequences in the same sample also yield this CDR3. The chain carries TRBV6-4 and TRBJ2-2; the match to TRBD2 covers 10 bases. Looked up from germline, CDR1 is MRHNA and CDR2 is SNTAGT. V was clipped by 0 bases and J by 6 bases; unmatched bases: 1. The CDR3 spans 15 residues. The chain's CDR3 is CASSDSAGGPGELFF. The CDR3 coding sequence is TGTGCCAGCAGTGACTCAGCGGGGGGGCCCGGGGAGCTGTTTTTT.

The chain employs TRBV10-3 and TRBJ1-2; a weak D match, TRBD1 (6 bases). Germline values: CDR1 ENHRY, CDR2 SYGVKD. The V and J ends lost 0 bases and 2 bases respectively, with 22 bases between them. The CDR3 length is 19 residues. CDR3 residues: CAISESLKGGAGQNYGYTF. The DNA of the CDR3 is TGTGCCATCAGTGAGTCCTTGAAGGGGGGGGCAGGACAGAACTATGGCTACACCTTC.

This chain joins TRBV19 and TRBJ2-3, with D perhaps matching TRBD1 or TRBD2 (5 bases each). Trimming cost V 1 base and J 4 bases, with 6 bases left between them. The germline V gene has CDR1 LNHDA and CDR2 SQIVND (reference sequence). The length of the CDR3 is 13 residues. Here the CDR3 reads CASSIGGADTQYF. As DNA, the CDR3 is TGTGCCAGTAGTATAGGAGGGGCAGATACGCAGTATTTT.

The chain combines TRBV9 with TRBJ1-2, with D unclear. The CDR3 runs 13 residues. Trimming left V 2 bases short and J 3 bases short, with 8 bases between. Germline V gene sequence: CDR1 SGDLS, CDR2 YYNGEE. In DNA, the CDR3 is TGTGCCAGCAGCGTTGATGGGGACTATGGCTACACCTTC. It yields the protein CASSVDGDYGYTF.

The chain uses TRBV5-6 and TRBJ2-3; possibly TRBD2 for D (6 bases). Germline CDR1 reads SGHDT; CDR2 reads YYEEEE. The CDR3 runs to 17 residues. The ends were cut back, 4 bases at V and 6 bases at J, with 24 bases in the middle. CDR3: CASSPTTLAWGTDTQYF. CDR3 coding DNA: TGTGCCAGCAGCCCTACCACTCTAGCGTGGGGGACCGATACGCAGTATTTT.

The chain's CDR3 is CASSYSVSGSTDTQYF. The CDR3 nucleotides read TGTGCCAGCAGTTACTCCGTTAGCGGGAGCACAGATACGCAGTATTTT. V usage is TRBV6-6 and J usage is TRBJ2-3; TRBD2 aligns across 7 bases. The junction had 3 bases not matched to a gene; V was cut back by 0 bases and J by 0 bases. The germline V gene has CDR1 MNHNY and CDR2 SVGAGI (reference sequence). The CDR3 runs to 16 residues.

The gene calls are TRBV5-4 and TRBJ2-3; D is ambiguous. The length of the CDR3 is 13 residues. Germline V gene data show CDR1 as SGHNT and CDR2 as YYREEE (reference sequence). Trimming cost V 4 bases and J 11 bases, with 17 bases left between them. CDR3: CASSRTLNLLQYF. In DNA form, the CDR3 reads TGTGCCAGCAGCCGAACCTTAAACCTGTTGCAGTATTTT.

The rearrangement joins TRBV11-2 to TRBJ2-2; D is ambiguous. The germline V gene encodes CDR1 SGHAT and CDR2 FQNNGV. The ends were cut back, 5 bases at V and 6 bases at J, with 16 bases in the middle. This CDR3 spans 15 amino acids. CDR3 nucleotide sequence: TGTGCCAGCAGCAACCCCCGCGGCATTTCCGGGGAGCTGTTTTTT. The encoded protein is CASSNPRGISGELFF. Variable domain in full (rest from reference TRBV11-2 and TRBJ2-2): EAGVAQSPRYKIIEKRQSVAFWCNPISGHATLYWYQQILGQGPKLLIQFQNNGVVDDSQLPKDRFSAERLKGVDSTLKIQPAKLEDSAVYLCASSNPRGISGELFFGEGSRLTVL.

The chain is built from TRBV5-4 and TRBJ2-2, with a tentative D call TRBD2 (6 bases). The germline CDR1 and CDR2 sequences are SGHNT and YYREEE (reference sequence). The V gene lost 3 bases and the J gene lost 2 bases, with 17 bases spanning the gap. The CDR3 sequence is 17 residues long. The CDR3, as DNA: TGTGCCAGCAGCTGGGGGGTAACGGCACTTAACACCGGGGAGCTGTTTTTT. Amino acid sequence: CASSWGVTALNTGELFF.

A single count supports this clone. The chain has TRBV15 and TRBJ2-2; no clear D gene. The CDR3 covers 16 residues. V was shortened by 3 bases and J by 2 bases, with 13 bases between the two germline ends. Germline-derived CDR1 and CDR2 are LNHNV and YYDKDF (reference sequence). The CDR3 protein is CATSSGPLGNTGELFF. The CDR3 bases are TGTGCCACCAGCAGCGGCCCGTTGGGTAACACCGGGGAGCTGTTTTTT.

The chain links TRBV27 to TRBJ2-1; no reliable D call. The germline V gene encodes CDR1 MNHEY and CDR2 SMNVEV (reference sequence). The CDR3 is made up of 12 amino acids. The V and J ends lost 5 bases and 8 bases respectively, with 10 bases between them. CDR3 residues: CASSPSADEQFF. The CDR3 nucleotides read TGTGCCAGCAGTCCTTCGGCGGATGAGCAGTTCTTC.